This TCR beta chain emerged from a study of Ad26.COV2.S vaccination and SARS-CoV-2 variants. Turning to the study itself: Into the muscle, Ad26.COV2.S was dosed once or twice, 56 days apart.

From germline, CDR1 is GTSNPN and CDR2 SVGIG (reference sequence). The CDR3 runs 12 residues. The V gene end was trimmed by 5 bases and the J gene end by 5 bases; junction bases not matched to a gene: 5. This sample's treatment: about 20 received Ad26.COV2.S at low or high dose, single or two shots; 5 received placebo; per-sample allocation not given. Collection of samples fell on day 63 after the first vaccine or placebo injection. Clones were read by immunoSEQ multiplex PCR, and TCRdb kept only the in-frame ones, dropping some. The table includes hundreds of thousands of clones, about 89% detected once.

The receptor was isolated from a person aged 18-60 years who received the Ad26.COV2.S COVID-19 vaccine or a placebo. The chain has TRBV30 and TRBJ1-1; 7 bases match TRBD1. The material was peripheral blood, obtained in a trial of Ad26.COV2.S vaccine versus placebo. CDR3 coding DNA: TGTGCCTGGGACAGGGCGGAAACTGAAGCTTTCTTT. Translation: CAWDRAETEAFF. Drawing the rest from reference TRBV30 and TRBJ1-1, the complete variable domain is SQTIHQWPATLVQPVGSPLSLECTVEGTSNPNLYWYRQAAGRGLQLLFYSVGIGQISSEVPQNLSASRPQDRQFILSSKKLLLSDSGFYLCAWDRAETEAFFGQGTRLTVV.